Shown below are 9 T cell receptor beta chains from a single sample sequenced in a study of CD4 T cells in relation to SARS-CoV-2 and coronaviruses (dated by TCRdb to about 2021). The method behind the library was the immunoSEQ multiplex PCR assay. TCRdb took over this immuneACCESS table, retaining in-frame rearrangements with V and J assigned. Such tables are incomplete; in checked studies, under half of the missing clones stem from an unresolved V gene, and the remainder is unexplained. The sample records around 24,000 clones, 75% to 85% of which are singletons. The top ten clonotypes cover about a fifth of the sample. CD4+ T cells from unexposed donors were collected before the COVID-19 pandemic (2011-2018). Following 10 days of culture, the EasySep CD4+ T cell isolation kit was used to isolate CD4+ T cells. For these TCRs, the target antigens are not known. The source material was CD4+ T cells from PBMCs, cultured in vitro. The receptors originated from a human donor in good health.

The chain recombines TRBV18 with TRBJ2-5; 7 nucleotides agree with TRBD1. The length of the CDR3 is 15 residues. Trimming removed 3 bases from V and 5 bases from J; junction bases left unmatched: 9. Germline CDR1 is KGHSH and CDR2 is LQKENI. Here the CDR3 DNA reads TGTGCCAGCTCACCCAGACAGGGCGCGAGCGAGACCCAGTACTTC. This encodes CASSPRQGASETQYF.

This clone was observed once. The chain combines TRBV6-2 or TRBV6-3 with TRBJ2-7; 7 bases are a match to TRBD1. V was pared by 6 bases and J by 2 bases, with 10 bases of the junction left unmatched. Germline V gene data show CDR1 as MNHEY and CDR2 as SVGEGT. The CDR3 sequence is 15 residues long. The CDR3 coding sequence is TGTGCCAGCAGACCTCAGACAGGGAGCCCCTACGAGCAGTACTTC. It specifies CASRPQTGSPYEQYF.

This rearrangement joins TRBV7-9 to TRBJ2-2; D gene unclear. V gave up 2 bases and J gave up 7 bases, with 8 bases separating them. The CDR3 is 13 residues long. The germline V gene has CDR1 SEHNR and CDR2 FQNEAQ (reference sequence). CDR3 nucleotides: TGTGCCAGCAGCTTATCGTTAATCGGGGAGCTGTTTTTT. Translating it yields CASSLSLIGELFF.

V and J are TRBV6-1 and TRBJ1-1; possible D gene TRBD1, 6 bases. The CDR3 runs to 14 residues. Germline CDR1 MNHNS, CDR2 SASEGT. V lost 5 bases and J 4 bases, leaving 14 bases between the germline ends. The DNA of the CDR3 is TGTGCCAGCAGTTCACAGGGTGGGGGCACTGAAGCTTTCTTT. Its translation is CASSSQGGGTEAFF.

This rearrangement joins TRBV3-1 (or the pseudogene TRBV3-2) to TRBJ1-5; 8 nucleotides line up with TRBD1. Germline V gene sequence: CDR1 LGHDT, CDR2 YNNKEL (reference sequence). The CDR3 consists of 15 residues. The V and J ends lost 3 bases and 2 bases, in that order; junction bases with no gene match: 3. CDR3 region: CASSQDRAGNQPQHF. As DNA, the CDR3 is TGTGCCAGCAGCCAGGACAGGGCAGGCAATCAGCCCCAGCATTTT.

The chain is built from TRBV28 and TRBJ2-4, with 11 bases lining up with TRBD2. The germline V gene has CDR1 MDHEN and CDR2 SYDVKM. This CDR3 comprises 20 residues. The ends lost 8 bases at V and 3 bases at J; junction bases unmatched: 21. The CDR3 loop reads CASGTIAGGREAKGKNIQYF. The CDR3 DNA reads TGTGCCAGCGGGACAATAGCGGGGGGGAGGGAGGCCAAGGGCAAAAACATTCAGTACTTC.

V is TRBV7-3 and J is TRBJ2-1, with 14 positions matching TRBD2. The CDR3 is made up of 19 amino acids. J gave up 5 bases and V 5 bases, and 14 bases lay outside the gene matches. Germline values: CDR1 SGHTA, CDR2 FQGTGA. CDR3 nucleotide sequence: TGTGCCAGCAGCCCCCGGGGACTAGCGGGAGTTTCGAGTAACAATGAGCAGTTCTTC. It yields the protein CASSPRGLAGVSSNNEQFF.

This clone was counted only a few times. The rearrangement uses TRBV5-1 and TRBJ1-4; 9 bases align to TRBD1. The CDR3 has 15 residues. CDR1 is SGHRS, CDR2 YFSETQ, per germline. V shed 4 bases, J shed 4 bases, and the junction held 5 bases outside the gene matches. As DNA, the CDR3 is TGCGCCAGCAGCACGGGACAGGGCGATAATGAAAAACTGTTTTTT. Its protein product is CASSTGQGDNEKLFF.

V and J are TRBV19 and TRBJ1-1; TRBD1 agrees at 7 bases. The CDR3 contains 14 residues. V was clipped by 6 bases and J by 3 bases; unmatched bases: 7. Germline V gene lookup returns CDR1 LNHDA and CDR2 SQIVND (reference sequence). CDR3 protein: CASRSTGQDTEAFF. For the CDR3, the DNA is TGTGCCAGTAGGTCGACAGGGCAGGACACTGAAGCTTTCTTT.